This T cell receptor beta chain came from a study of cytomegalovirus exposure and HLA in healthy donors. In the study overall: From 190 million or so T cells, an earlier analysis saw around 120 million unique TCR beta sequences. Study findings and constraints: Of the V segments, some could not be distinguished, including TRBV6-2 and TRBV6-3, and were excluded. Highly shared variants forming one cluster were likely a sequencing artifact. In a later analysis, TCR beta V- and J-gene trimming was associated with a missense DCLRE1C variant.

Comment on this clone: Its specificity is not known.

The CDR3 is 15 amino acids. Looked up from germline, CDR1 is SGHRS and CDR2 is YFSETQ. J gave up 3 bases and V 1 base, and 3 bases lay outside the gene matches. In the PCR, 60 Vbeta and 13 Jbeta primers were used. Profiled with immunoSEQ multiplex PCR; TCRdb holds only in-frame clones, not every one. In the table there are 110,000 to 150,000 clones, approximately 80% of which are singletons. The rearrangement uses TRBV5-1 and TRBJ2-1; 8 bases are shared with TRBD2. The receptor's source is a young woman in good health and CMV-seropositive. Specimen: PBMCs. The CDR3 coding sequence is TGCGCCAGCAGCTTGCGGGGGGGTATCTACAATGAGCAGTTCTTC. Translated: CASSLRGGIYNEQFF.